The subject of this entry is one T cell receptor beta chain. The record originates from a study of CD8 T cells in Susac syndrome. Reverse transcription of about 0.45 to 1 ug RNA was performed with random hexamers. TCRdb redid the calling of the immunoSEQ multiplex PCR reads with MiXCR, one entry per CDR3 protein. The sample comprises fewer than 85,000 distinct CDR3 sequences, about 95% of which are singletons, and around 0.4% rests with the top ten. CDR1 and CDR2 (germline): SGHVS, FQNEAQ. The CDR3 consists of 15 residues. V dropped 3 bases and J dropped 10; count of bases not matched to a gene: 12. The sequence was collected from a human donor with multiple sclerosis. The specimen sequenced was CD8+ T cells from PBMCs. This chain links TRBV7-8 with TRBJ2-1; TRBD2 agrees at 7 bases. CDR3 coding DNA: TGTGCCAGCAGCTTTGGCGGGGGTCCCCAATGGGAGCAGTTCTTC. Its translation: CASSFGGGPQWEQFF.